The 30 T cell receptor beta chains listed next were all sequenced from one sample in a study of blood T cells in healthy people across ages. Using a J-beta primer mix together with a sample-barcoded 5' primer, a second PCR was run for about 6 to 12 cycles. TCRdb re-analysed the 5' RACE reads in MiXCR, keeping a single row per CDR3 protein. The table has just over 800,000 distinct CDR3 sequences, approximately 65% seen once. Sequenced sample: blood. The source is a man younger than 45 in good health.

This clonotype was found a few times. V is TRBV6-2 or TRBV6-3 and J is TRBJ1-2, with D perhaps TRBD1 (6 bases). The V and J ends lost 4 bases and 2 bases respectively, with 11 bases between them. The germline V gene has CDR1 MNHEY and CDR2 SVGEGT. There are 14 residues in the CDR3. CDR3 region: CASSSPGHNYGYTF. CDR3 DNA sequence: TGTGCCAGCAGTTCCCCGGGACACAACTATGGCTACACCTTC.

The chain combines TRBV12-3 or TRBV12-4 with TRBJ2-1; 12 nucleotides line up with TRBD2. The better agreement between TRBJ2-7 and the DNA end casts doubt on the J call. The CDR3 consists of 16 residues. As DNA, the CDR3 is TGTGCCAGCAGTCGGGGACTAGCGGGCTCCTACAATGAGCAGTACTTC. Its translation is CASSRGLAGSYNEQYF.

The gene calls are TRBV7-2 and TRBJ2-1; possibly TRBD2 for D (5 bases). From germline, CDR1 is SGHTA and CDR2 FQGNSA. The CDR3 sequence is 15 residues long. Trimming removed 4 bases from V and 6 bases from J, with 16 bases in between. CDR3 amino acids: CASSSEAGFGNEQFF. For the CDR3, the DNA is TGTGCCAGCAGCTCGGAGGCGGGCTTCGGCAATGAGCAGTTCTTC. Looking up the rest from reference TRBV7-2 and TRBJ2-1 gives the full variable domain: GAGVSQSPSNKVTEKGKDVELRCDPISGHTALYWYRQSLGQGLEFLIYFQGNSAPDKSGLPSDRFSAERTGGSVSTLTIQRTQQEDSAVYLCASSSEAGFGNEQFFGPGTRLTVL.

The chain couples TRBV20-1 to TRBJ1-5, with 7 bases matching TRBD1. The V and J ends lost 6 bases and 6 bases, in that order; junction bases with no gene match: 11. Per germline, CDR1 DFQATT and CDR2 SNEGSKA (reference sequence). This CDR3 region has 14 residues. The CDR3 sequence: CSAALDREGQPQHF. For the CDR3, the DNA is TGCAGTGCCGCCCTTGACAGGGAGGGTCAGCCCCAGCATTTT.

V gene TRBV7-2 combines with J gene TRBJ2-7, with 8 bases lining up with TRBD2. The germline gives CDR1 SGHTA, CDR2 FQGNSA. The V segment lost 1 base and the J segment 0 bases; nucleotides outside the gene matches: 8. CDR3 size: 17 residues. The CDR3 DNA is TGTGCCAGCAGCTTAGTAGGCGGGGGGACACGCTCCTACGAGCAGTACTTC. Translating gives CASSLVGGGTRSYEQYF.

The gene calls are TRBV6-5 and TRBJ2-3; tentative D call: TRBD1 (6 bases). The CDR3 spans 11 residues. V was cut by 0 bases and J by 14 bases, with 9 bases left in between. CDR1 MNHEY and CDR2 SVGAGI come from the germline V gene. The CDR3 here is CASSYSGTMYF. Written as DNA, the CDR3 is TGTGCCAGCAGTTACTCCGGGACAATGTATTTT.

The chain employs TRBV25-1 and TRBJ2-3; 10 bases are shared with TRBD1. Germline loops: CDR1 MGHDK, CDR2 SYGVNS. Unmatched junction bases numbered 3, after V lost 2 bases and J lost 1 base. This CDR3 spans 16 amino acids. This chain's CDR3 is CASSEDRGHRTDTQYF. CDR3 bases: TGTGCCAGCAGTGAAGACAGGGGGCATCGCACAGATACGCAGTATTTT.

The chain carries TRBV7-2 and TRBJ2-7, with a weak D call TRBD1 (5 bases). Trimming removed 5 bases from V and 4 bases from J, with 18 bases in between. From germline, CDR1 is SGHTA and CDR2 FQGNSA. The CDR3 sequence is 15 residues long. The CDR3 loop reads CASSEVVGAQYEQYF. The CDR3 DNA reads TGTGCCAGCAGCGAGGTAGTTGGGGCCCAATACGAGCAGTACTTC.

The rearrangement uses TRBV5-6 and TRBJ2-2, with TRBD1 matching over 10 bases. Per the germline V gene, CDR1 is SGHDT and CDR2 is YYEEEE. The junction had 10 bases not matched to a gene; V was cut back by 4 bases and J by 4 bases. The CDR3 length is 17 residues. This chain's CDR3 is CASSPYGGTGVTGELFF. CDR3 sequence (DNA): TGTGCCAGCAGCCCGTACGGTGGGACAGGGGTCACCGGGGAGCTGTTTTTT.

The rearrangement links TRBV6-4 to TRBJ2-3; 10 bases map to TRBD2. The CDR3 has 15 residues. The J segment lost 6 bases and the V segment lost 4 bases, leaving 7 bases of the junction unmatched. Germline-derived CDR1 and CDR2 are MRHNA and SNTAGT. Here the CDR3 reads CASSGLAGAPDTQYF. The CDR3, as DNA: TGTGCCAGCAGTGGGCTAGCGGGGGCCCCGGATACGCAGTATTTT.

This chain links TRBV7-9 with TRBJ1-2; TRBD1 matches 9 bases. V was pared by 3 bases and J by 1 base, with 6 bases of the junction left unmatched. CDR1 is SEHNR and CDR2 is FQNEAQ in the germline V gene (reference sequence). This CDR3 contains 16 residues. Written as DNA, the CDR3 is TGTGCCAGCAGCTTGGACTCGGGACAGGGTAACTATGGCTACACCTTC. It is translated as CASSLDSGQGNYGYTF.

Turning to this clonotype: A junction boundary mismatches the germline segment, possibly from a read error. The rearrangement joins TRBV20-1 to TRBJ1-2; no clear D gene. The germline gives CDR1 DFQATT, CDR2 SNEGSKA (reference sequence). This CDR3 is built from 14 residues. The DNA of the CDR3 is TGCGGTGCTAGAGCTCCACGGCTGGACTATGGCTACACCTTC. Amino acid sequence: CGARAPRLDYGYTF.

The gene calls are TRBV7-2 and TRBJ2-4; tentative D call: TRBD1 (7 bases). The CDR3 is 16 amino acids. Germline CDR1 is SGHTA and CDR2 is FQGNSA. Trimming stripped 4 bases from V and 6 bases from J, with 19 bases between. CDR3 in amino acids: CASSWGQTRGLNIQYF. CDR3 bases: TGTGCCAGCAGCTGGGGACAGACGCGGGGATTAAACATTCAGTACTTC.

The V gene is TRBV7-2, the J gene TRBJ1-2; 8 bases line up with TRBD1. Trimming cost V 5 bases and J 5 bases; bases outside gene matches: 10. There are 15 residues in the CDR3. Germline values: CDR1 SGHTA, CDR2 FQGNSA. CDR3 nucleotides: TGTGCCAGCAGCCGGGGACAGGACCCCCCGTATGGCTACACCTTC. Translating gives CASSRGQDPPYGYTF.

The sample holds one count of this clonotype. The CDR3 DNA reads as TGCAGTGCTAGAGCCCAGGGAAGAAGTACCGGGGAGCTGTTTTTT. This encodes CSARAQGRSTGELFF. The J gene is TRBJ2-2, the V gene TRBV20-1; weak D call: TRBD1 (5 bases). V was shortened by 1 base and J by 5 bases, with 14 bases between the two germline ends. The CDR3 extends over 15 amino acids. CDR1 and CDR2 from the germline V gene are DFQATT and SNEGSKA (reference sequence).

The J gene is TRBJ1-4, the V gene TRBV10-3; 8 bases line up with TRBD1. V lost 3 bases, J lost 8 bases, and 5 bases stayed unmatched. Per the germline V gene, CDR1 is ENHRY and CDR2 is SYGVKD. The CDR3 runs 14 residues. The CDR3 sequence is CAISDRGLREKLFF. CDR3 bases: TGTGCCATCAGTGACAGGGGGCTTCGGGAAAAACTGTTTTTT.

This clonotype was seen only a few times. This chain connects TRBV20-1 to TRBJ2-7; 8 nucleotides match TRBD1. The CDR3 length is 14 residues. Germline CDR1 DFQATT, CDR2 SNEGSKA (reference sequence). Trimming at V came to 5 bases and at J to 2 bases, leaving 8 bases not matched to a gene. Here the CDR3 DNA reads TGCAGTGCTTTAGGGACAGGAGAGGCCTACGAGCAGTACTTC. It specifies CSALGTGEAYEQYF.

In its sample, this clonotype was seen a few times. V gene TRBV10-3 combines with J gene TRBJ2-1; 7 bases are shared with TRBD1. Germline V gene data show CDR1 as ENHRY and CDR2 as SYGVKD. The trim removed 6 bases at V and 4 bases at J, leaving 9 bases unmatched. The CDR3 covers 15 residues. This CDR3 is CAIRQTGQAYNEQFF. CDR3 DNA sequence: TGTGCCATCAGACAAACAGGACAGGCTTACAATGAGCAGTTCTTC.

The chain uses TRBV5-1 and TRBJ2-3; either TRBD1 or TRBD2 may supply D (5 bases each). CDR3 length: 18 residues. The V gene lost 5 bases and the J gene lost 0 bases, with 22 bases spanning the gap. Germline assignment: CDR1 SGHRS and CDR2 YFSETQ. DNA for the CDR3: TGCGCCAGCAGATGGGGGTCGGAAACGGGGCGTAGCACAGATACGCAGTATTTT. This translates into CASRWGSETGRSTDTQYF. Supplemented by reference TRBV5-1 and TRBJ2-3, the full variable domain reads KAGVTQTPRYLIKTRGQQVTLSCSPISGHRSVSWYQQTPGQGLQFLFEYFSETQRNKGNFPGRFSGRQFSNSRSEMNVSTLELGDSALYLCASRWGSETGRSTDTQYFGPGTRLTVL.

The gene calls are TRBV7-9 and TRBJ2-7, with D perhaps being TRBD1 or TRBD2 (5 bases each). The CDR3 loop spans 13 amino acids. In germline, CDR1 is SEHNR, CDR2 FQNEAQ (reference sequence). The V end was cut by 6 bases, the J end by 7 bases, with 16 bases between. The CDR3 loop reads CASRIGARGEQYF. Here the CDR3 DNA reads TGTGCCAGCAGGATAGGGGCCAGAGGGGAGCAGTACTTC.

This clonotype was observed a handful of times. The rearrangement links TRBV7-2 to TRBJ2-3; 10 positions match TRBD2. The CDR3 is 15 amino acids. Germline V gene data show CDR1 as SGHTA and CDR2 as FQGNSA. V was clipped by 7 bases and J by 4 bases; unmatched bases: 8. The CDR3 here is CASTPTSGAPDTQYF. The CDR3 coding sequence is TGTGCCAGCACCCCAACTAGCGGGGCCCCAGATACGCAGTATTTT.

The V and J genes are TRBV28 and TRBJ2-2; D remains unclear. CDR1 is MDHEN, CDR2 SYDVKM, per germline. The CDR3 contains 15 residues. The ends were cut back, 3 bases at V and 0 bases at J, with 8 bases in the middle. DNA of the CDR3: TGTGCCAGCAGTTTTTCACTCGCGAACACCGGGGAGCTGTTTTTT. This codes for CASSFSLANTGELFF.

The gene calls are TRBV7-2 and TRBJ2-7; D tentatively fits TRBD1 or TRBD2 (5 bases each). Germline V gene lookup returns CDR1 SGHTA and CDR2 FQGNSA. The CDR3 runs 14 residues. Trimming pared 4 bases from V and 2 bases from J, leaving 12 bases between. The CDR3 DNA sequence: TGTGCCAGCAGCTCCCCATGGGGACCCTACGAGCAGTACTTC. Translating gives CASSSPWGPYEQYF.

The CDR3 sequence: CASSYGTGGLLYGYTF. CDR3 bases: TGTGCCAGCAGTTACGGAACAGGGGGCCTGCTTTATGGCTACACCTTC. This sequence joins TRBV6-5 and TRBJ1-2, with 9 bases lining up with TRBD1. Germline V lookup: CDR1 MNHEY, CDR2 SVGAGI. The junction had 9 bases not matched to a gene; V was cut back by 2 bases and J by 5 bases. The CDR3 is 16 amino acids.

The V gene is TRBV27, the J gene TRBJ2-4; D is ambiguous. The length of the CDR3 is 16 residues. V lost 2 bases, J lost 0 bases, and 11 bases lay in between. The germline V gene has CDR1 MNHEY and CDR2 SMNVEV (reference sequence). This CDR3 reads CASSLVSNGAKNIQYF. CDR3 nucleotide sequence: TGTGCCAGCAGTTTAGTATCCAATGGAGCCAAAAACATTCAGTACTTC.

This clonotype was seen more than once but under ten times. The chain is built from TRBV6-1 and TRBJ2-7; 8 nucleotides line up with TRBD1. The CDR3 runs to 13 residues. Unmatched junction bases numbered 5, after V lost 6 bases and J lost 4 bases. CDR1 and CDR2 from the germline V gene are MNHNS and SASEGT. For the CDR3, the DNA is TGTGCCAGCAGGACAGGGGATCGGTACGAGCAGTACTTC. It yields the protein CASRTGDRYEQYF.

This clonotype was seen more than once but under ten times. This sequence joins TRBV9 and TRBJ2-1, with D possibly TRBD2 on 6 matching bases. Germline CDR1 reads SGDLS; CDR2 reads YYNGEE. The ends were cut back, 4 bases at V and 4 bases at J, with 18 bases in the middle. The CDR3 has 16 amino acids. Here the CDR3 reads CASSSRGGAGYNEQFF. As DNA, the CDR3 is TGTGCCAGCAGCTCCCGAGGCGGGGCGGGGTACAATGAGCAGTTCTTC.

The J gene is TRBJ2-1, the V gene TRBV9, with D perhaps being TRBD1 or TRBD2 (5 bases each). The germline V gene has CDR1 SGDLS and CDR2 YYNGEE. The germline V and J ends were trimmed by 1 base and 8 bases, with 16 bases remaining between them. The CDR3 spans 15 residues. The CDR3 sequence is CASSVSWGSFYEQFF. The CDR3 DNA is TGTGCCAGCAGCGTATCGTGGGGGAGTTTTTATGAGCAGTTCTTC.

This clonotype is a singleton in its sample. J is TRBJ2-4 and V is TRBV5-1, with a possible D match to TRBD1 (5 bases). The germline V and J ends were trimmed by 3 bases and 0 bases, with 22 bases remaining between them. This CDR3 has 19 amino acids. Germline CDR1 and CDR2: SGHRS and YFSETQ. The CDR3 region has the DNA TGCGCCAGCAGCTCTAACACCTTAAGGGGCCCGATAGCCAAAAACATTCAGTACTTC. Protein sequence: CASSSNTLRGPIAKNIQYF.

This clonotype was recorded a few times. The V call is TRBV7-9, the J call TRBJ2-1; TRBD2 matches at 10 bases. The germline V gene has CDR1 SEHNR and CDR2 FQNEAQ (reference sequence). J was trimmed by 8 bases and V by 0 bases; bases with no gene match: 4. The CDR3 spans 15 residues. CDR3 residues: CASSLAGTSEYEQFF. CDR3 DNA: TGTGCCAGCAGCTTAGCAGGGACTAGCGAATATGAGCAGTTCTTC.